Below are 18 T cell receptor beta chains sequenced from a single sample in a study of blood T cell repertoires in COVID-19. TCRdb's table, derived via immunoSEQ multiplex PCR, lists solely in-frame clones and lacks some. The table shows about 96,000 clones, with around 90% occurring only once. Material: peripheral blood. The origin of the receptors is a human donor with COVID-19, enrolled during active disease. The donor label of this sample is uncertain.

V gene TRBV19 combines with J gene TRBJ2-7; 7 nucleotides match TRBD2. V lost 3 bases to trimming and J lost 6 bases; unmatched junction nucleotides: 8. The CDR3 has 14 residues. The germline V gene has CDR1 LNHDA and CDR2 SQIVND (reference sequence). The CDR3 nucleotides are TGTGCCAGTAGTATGGGGCTAGCGGACCGCGAGCAGTACTTC. It is translated as CASSMGLADREQYF.

This chain links TRBV6-2 or TRBV6-3 with TRBJ1-6, with D possibly being TRBD1 (6 bases). This CDR3 has 19 amino acids. The germline V gene has CDR1 MNHEY and CDR2 SVGEGT. V was pared by 0 bases and J by 0 bases, with 15 bases between. The CDR3 DNA follows: TGTGCCAGCAGTTACTCAATGTCAGGGGTGAGCTCCTATAATTCACCCCTCCACTTT. Its translation: CASSYSMSGVSSYNSPLHF.

The genes are TRBV6-5 and TRBJ2-1, with TRBD2 identical over 16 bases. Germline-derived CDR1 and CDR2 are MNHEY and SVGAGI. The J segment lost 12 bases and the V segment lost 6 bases, leaving 5 bases of the junction unmatched. This CDR3 is built from 14 residues. CDR3 DNA sequence: TGTGCCAGCAGGCCGGGACTAGCGGGAGGGAGGCAGTTCTTC. Encoded protein: CASRPGLAGGRQFF.

This chain connects TRBV7-9 to TRBJ2-7, with 8 bases matching TRBD1. Germline V gene sequence: CDR1 SEHNR, CDR2 FQNEAQ (reference sequence). Unmatched junction bases numbered 10, after V lost 6 bases and J lost 6 bases. The CDR3 spans 14 residues. CDR3 amino acids: CASSSFAQGAEQYF. The DNA of the CDR3 is TGTGCCAGCAGTTCATTCGCCCAGGGGGCCGAGCAGTACTTC.

This rearrangement joins TRBV6-5 to TRBJ1-1, with D maybe TRBD1 (5 bases). The CDR3 extends over 13 amino acids. Germline CDR1 and CDR2: MNHEY and SVGAGI. V lost 6 bases, J lost 6 bases, and 14 bases lay in between. The CDR3 coding sequence is TGTGCCAGCAGACCCAGCGTAGGGGCTGAAGCTTTCTTT. Its protein is CASRPSVGAEAFF.

This chain connects TRBV18 to TRBJ1-1, with a tentative D call TRBD1 (5 bases). Between the trimmed V and J ends, which lost 2 bases and 3 bases, there was a span of 7 bases. The CDR3 is 13 amino acids. Germline-derived CDR1 and CDR2 are KGHSH and LQKENI. CDR3 region: CASSPSGDTEAFF. The CDR3 nucleotides are TGTGCCAGCTCACCATCGGGGGACACTGAAGCTTTCTTT.

The rearrangement links TRBV5-1 to TRBJ2-1, with TRBD2 matching over 13 bases. Germline V gene data show CDR1 as SGHRS and CDR2 as YFSETQ. CDR3 length: 17 residues. J lost 7 bases, V lost 4 bases, and 11 bases had no gene match. The CDR3 sequence: CASSHGTSGTFGNEQFF. DNA for the CDR3: TGCGCCAGCAGCCACGGGACTAGCGGGACGTTTGGGAATGAGCAGTTCTTC. The entire variable domain, with the rest obtained from reference TRBV5-1 and TRBJ2-1, is as follows: KAGVTQTPRYLIKTRGQQVTLSCSPISGHRSVSWYQQTPGQGLQFLFEYFSETQRNKGNFPGRFSGRQFSNSRSEMNVSTLELGDSALYLCASSHGTSGTFGNEQFFGPGTRLTVL.

This chain joins TRBV6-6 and TRBJ1-3; D unresolved. Looked up from germline, CDR1 is MNHNY and CDR2 is SVGAGI (reference sequence). The CDR3 totals 13 residues. Trimming pared 6 bases from V and 0 bases from J, leaving 6 bases between. In DNA form, the CDR3 reads TGTGCCAGCAGGACAAACTCTGGAAACACCATATATTTT. Its translation: CASRTNSGNTIYF.

The chain has TRBV11-3 and TRBJ2-7; possible D gene TRBD2, 5 bases. Between the trimmed V and J ends, which lost 5 bases and 3 bases, there was a span of 8 bases. The CDR3 is made up of 12 amino acids. Looked up from germline, CDR1 is SGHNT and CDR2 is YENEEA. The CDR3 sequence is CASSPAGYEQYF. The CDR3, as DNA: TGTGCCAGCAGCCCCGCGGGCTACGAGCAGTACTTC. Together with reference TRBV11-3 and TRBJ2-7, the CDR3 gives the full variable domain: EAGVVQSPRYKIIEKKQPVAFWCNPISGHNTLYWYLQNLGQGPELLIRYENEEAVDDSQLPKDRFSAERLKGVDSTLKIQPAELGDSAVYLCASSPAGYEQYFGPGTRLTVT.

In the case of this clone: Additional DNA sequences in this sample encode the identical CDR3. This chain uses TRBV3-1 (or the pseudogene TRBV3-2) with TRBJ2-7; D call uncertain. The CDR3 has 12 amino acids. The V end lost 0 bases, the J end lost 7 bases, and 7 bases lay between the germline ends. Germline V gives CDR1 LGHDT, CDR2 YNNKEL (reference sequence). CDR3 in amino acids: CASSQDAREQYF. CDR3 DNA: TGTGCCAGCAGCCAAGATGCGAGGGAGCAGTACTTC.

As concerns this clone: The same CDR3 is also encoded by other DNA sequences in this sample. The J gene is TRBJ1-6, the V gene TRBV7-9; D unresolved. Trimming cost V 1 base and J 4 bases, with 5 bases left between them. The CDR3 is 14 residues long. Germline V lookup: CDR1 SEHNR, CDR2 FQNEAQ (reference sequence). CDR3 sequence (DNA): TGTGCCAGCAGCTTAGAACAGTATAATTCACCCCTCCACTTT. As protein: CASSLEQYNSPLHF.

This rearrangement joins TRBV11-3 to TRBJ2-7; D perhaps matches TRBD2 (6 bases). Germline values: CDR1 SGHNT, CDR2 YENEEA. Between the trimmed V and J ends, which lost 8 bases and 1 base, there was a span of 18 bases. The CDR3 totals 15 residues. DNA of the CDR3: TGTGCCAGCGGTCGTAGCGGAGCAGATTCCTACGAGCAGTACTTC. Translated, it gives CASGRSGADSYEQYF.

The DNA for the CDR3 is TGTGCCACCTCGGTGGTCCTGAACACTGAAGCTTTCTTT. It is translated as CATSVVLNTEAFF. The V call is TRBV6-5, the J call TRBJ1-1; D is ambiguous. The CDR3 covers 13 residues. Germline V gives CDR1 MNHEY, CDR2 SVGAGI. The V and J ends lost 10 bases and 0 bases respectively, with 12 bases between them.

This clone was seen a handful of times. This chain connects TRBV28 to TRBJ1-6, with TRBD1 matching 9 bases. This CDR3 comprises 11 residues. CDR1 MDHEN and CDR2 SYDVKM come from the germline V gene. The CDR3: CATGGESPLHF. As DNA, the CDR3 is TGTGCAACAGGGGGCGAATCACCCCTCCACTTT.

This rearrangement joins TRBV9 to TRBJ1-2; TRBD1 matches 7 bases. The germline V gene encodes CDR1 SGDLS and CDR2 YYNGEE. The trim removed 2 bases at V and 0 bases at J, leaving 4 bases unmatched. This CDR3 spans 15 amino acids. The DNA for the CDR3 is TGTGCCAGCAGCGTCCGAGGGGGCACTAACTATGGCTACACCTTC. It translates to CASSVRGGTNYGYTF. Based on the CDR3 plus reference TRBV9 and TRBJ1-2, the full variable domain is DSGVTQTPKHLITATGQRVTLRCSPRSGDLSVYWYQQSLDQGLQFLIQYYNGEERAKGNILERFSAQQFPDLHSELNLSSLELGDSALYFCASSVRGGTNYGYTFGSGTRLTVV.

This chain links TRBV11-2 with TRBJ2-1; D is possibly TRBD2 (5 bases). Germline V gene data show CDR1 as SGHAT and CDR2 as FQNNGV. The length of the CDR3 is 15 residues. With 4 bases removed from V and 8 bases from J, the gap between germline ends came to 18 bases. The CDR3 bases are TGTGCCAGCAGCTCCACGCGTGAGAGGGTGGATGAGCAGTTCTTC. It is translated as CASSSTRERVDEQFF.

This chain uses TRBV27 with TRBJ1-2; no firm D call. The germline V gene encodes CDR1 MNHEY and CDR2 SMNVEV (reference sequence). Trimming shortened V by 0 bases and J by 5 bases, and 13 bases separated the two germline ends. CDR3 size: 15 residues. The CDR3 here is CASSLSSGVSYGYTF. DNA for the CDR3: TGTGCCAGCAGTTTATCCAGTGGAGTTTCGTATGGCTACACCTTC.

V usage is TRBV2 and J usage is TRBJ1-2; possible D gene TRBD1, 6 bases. Germline V gene data show CDR1 as SNHLY and CDR2 as FYNNEI. The CDR3 loop spans 14 amino acids. V was cut by 10 bases and J by 8 bases, with 23 bases left in between. CDR3 in DNA: TGTGCCATACGTAAGACAGGCGATAGCTTGGGCTACACCTTC. This codes for CAIRKTGDSLGYTF.